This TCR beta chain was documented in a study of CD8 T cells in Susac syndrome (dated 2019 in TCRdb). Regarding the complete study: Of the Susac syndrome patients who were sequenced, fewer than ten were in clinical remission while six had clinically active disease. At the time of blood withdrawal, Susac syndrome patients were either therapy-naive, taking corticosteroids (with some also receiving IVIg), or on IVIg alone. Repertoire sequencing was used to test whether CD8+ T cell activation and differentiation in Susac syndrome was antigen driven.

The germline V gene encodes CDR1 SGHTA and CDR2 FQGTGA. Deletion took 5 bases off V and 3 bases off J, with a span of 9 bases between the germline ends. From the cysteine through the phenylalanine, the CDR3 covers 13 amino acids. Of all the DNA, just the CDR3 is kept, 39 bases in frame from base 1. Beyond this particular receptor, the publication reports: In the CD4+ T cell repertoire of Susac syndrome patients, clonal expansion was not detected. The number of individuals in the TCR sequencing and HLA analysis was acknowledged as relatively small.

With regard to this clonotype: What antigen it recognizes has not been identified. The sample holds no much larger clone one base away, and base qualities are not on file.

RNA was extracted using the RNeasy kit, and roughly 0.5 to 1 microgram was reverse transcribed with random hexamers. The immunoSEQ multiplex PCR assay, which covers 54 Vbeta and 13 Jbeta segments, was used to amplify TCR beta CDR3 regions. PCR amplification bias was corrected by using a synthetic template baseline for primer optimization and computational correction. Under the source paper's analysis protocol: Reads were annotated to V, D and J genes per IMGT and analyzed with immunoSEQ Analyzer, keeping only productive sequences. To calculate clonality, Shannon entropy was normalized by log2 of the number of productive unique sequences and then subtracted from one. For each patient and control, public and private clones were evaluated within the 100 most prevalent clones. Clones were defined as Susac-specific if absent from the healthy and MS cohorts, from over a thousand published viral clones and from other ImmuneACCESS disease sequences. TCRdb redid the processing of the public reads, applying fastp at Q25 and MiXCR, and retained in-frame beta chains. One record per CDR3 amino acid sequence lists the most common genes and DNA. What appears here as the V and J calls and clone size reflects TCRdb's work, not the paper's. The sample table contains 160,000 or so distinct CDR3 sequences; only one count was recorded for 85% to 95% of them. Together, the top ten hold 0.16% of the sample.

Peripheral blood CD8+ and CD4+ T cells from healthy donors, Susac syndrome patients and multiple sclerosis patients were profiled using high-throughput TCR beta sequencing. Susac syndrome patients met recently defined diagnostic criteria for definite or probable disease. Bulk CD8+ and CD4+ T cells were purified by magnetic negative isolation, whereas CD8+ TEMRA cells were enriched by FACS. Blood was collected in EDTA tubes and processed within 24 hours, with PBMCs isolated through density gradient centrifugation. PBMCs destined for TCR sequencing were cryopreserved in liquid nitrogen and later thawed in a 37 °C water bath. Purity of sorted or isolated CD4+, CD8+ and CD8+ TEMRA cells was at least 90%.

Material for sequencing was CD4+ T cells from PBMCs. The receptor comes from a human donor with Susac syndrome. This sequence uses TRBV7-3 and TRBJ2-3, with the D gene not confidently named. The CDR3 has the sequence CASSATFTDTQYF. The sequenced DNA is TGTGCCAGCAGCGCTACATTTACAGATACGCAGTATTTT.